This TCR beta chain is drawn from a study of blood T cell repertoires in COVID-19 (dated by TCRdb to the early 2020s). Concerning the study at large: The collaborator samples originated in the United States, Italy and Spain and spanned the acute and convalescent phases of COVID-19. The repertoires were made available in a free public database intended to serve as a resource for research on the immune response to SARS-CoV-2. The dataset comprised deeply sampled blood TCRbeta repertoires from subjects exposed to, actively infected with, or recovered from COVID-19. Where HLA class I and class II types were available, the types were taken from metadata supplied by the sample provider, not from assay-based typing. The samples were drawn from two sources: the first 160 participants of the ongoing ImmuneRACE study, and 1,000 to 1,500 subjects contributed by 6 global collaborators. Sample metadata almost always included a de-identified subject ID, COVID-19 status, age in years and sex. The prospective study material was composed of cDNA or gDNA derived from T cells, B-cell-depleted T cells, or PBMCs.

The immunoSEQ Assay, a bias-controlled multiplex PCR, was used to amplify TCRbeta CDR3 regions from genomic DNA. The original methods were these. The number of nucleated cells in each sample was estimated by amplification of reference gene primers within the assay. To quantify the absolute abundance of each unique TCRbeta CDR3 rearrangement, sequence reads were collapsed and filtered. Productive Simpson clonality was computed per sample as the square root of Simpson's diversity index over productive rearrangements. TCRdb's version of the immuneACCESS table is confined to in-frame rearrangements and falls short of the full clone set. An unresolved V gene accounts for under half of the shortfall where checked; the remainder is of unknown origin. The V and J calls and clone size are taken from that table; D and trimming were inferred from the DNA. Present in this sample are approximately 72,000 clones, 86% of which were seen just once. Of the sample, around 12% is held by the ten largest clones.

This clone was seen a handful of times. It lacks a known antigen. No base qualities exist here, and no much larger clone lies one base off it. The research as a whole found: Clinical and demographic metadata were provided uncurated, with the amount varying by source and participant.

The collaborating institutions used their own protocols to collect whole blood in K2EDTA tubes. For TCRbeta analysis, collaborators shipped samples in one of three forms: frozen whole blood, isolated PBMCs, or DNA extracted from either of those sample types. The sequenced material came from peripheral blood. The clonotype comes from a woman between 55 and 75 years old with acute or convalescent COVID-19.

The DNA sequence is as follows: TGTGCCAGCAGCTTAGGAACAGGGGGTAATGAAAAACTGTTTTTT. The translation is CASSLGTGGNEKLFF. The chain joins TRBV7-9 to TRBJ1-4; 8 central bases correspond to TRBD1. V trim: 1 base; J trim: 4 bases; unmatched bases: 2. From the cysteine through the phenylalanine, the CDR3 covers 15 amino acids. Solely the CDR3 DNA is kept, with 45 bases framed from the first base. According to the germline V gene (reference sequence), CDR1 reads SEHNR and CDR2 reads FQNEAQ.